The 22 T cell receptor beta chains in this list originate from one sample, sequenced in a study of beta chain features in type 1 diabetes (dated by TCRdb to the late 2010s). Points the paper makes about the study in general: Type 1 diabetes patients showed a moderate but significant shortening of TCRB CDR3 length in all four CD4+ subsets.

The method behind the library was the immunoSEQ multiplex PCR assay. The entire isolated RNA was reverse transcribed using the High Capacity cDNA Reverse Transcription Kit, and thus expressed TCRB transcripts were sequenced. TCRdb provides this immuneACCESS table in a form limited to in-frame rearrangements. Some clones are lacking; in checked studies, under half of them reflect an unresolved V gene, and why the rest are absent is not known. The table for this sample lists around 250,000 clones; over 11% of them were counted only once. 0.015% to 0.02% of the sample belongs to the ten largest clones. The antigens for these receptors are not known. The source material was naive CD4+ T cells from blood. The cell subset or site label, as the study defines it: true naive CD4+ T cells. These receptors were collected from a man younger than 45 with type 1 diabetes.

This chain connects TRBV7-9 to TRBJ2-2; the match to TRBD1 covers 8 bases. V shed 1 base and J 6 bases; nucleotides not matched to a gene: 7. The CDR3 has 16 residues. Germline V gives CDR1 SEHNR, CDR2 FQNEAQ (reference sequence). The chain's CDR3 is CASSLVGRGHPGELFF. CDR3 in DNA: TGTGCCAGCAGCTTAGTTGGCAGGGGGCATCCCGGGGAGCTGTTTTTT.

This clone has a handful of counts. V and J are TRBV29-1 and TRBJ1-4; tentative D call: TRBD1 (5 bases). Trimming removed 0 bases from V and 6 bases from J, with 17 bases in between. Germline loops: CDR1 SQVTM, CDR2 ANQGSEA. The length of the CDR3 is 16 residues. The CDR3 is CSVEERGLSRHEKLFF. The CDR3 DNA sequence: TGCAGCGTTGAAGAGAGGGGACTCTCTAGGCATGAAAAACTGTTTTTT.

The chain couples TRBV5-1 to TRBJ1-6, with D tentatively TRBD1 (6 bases). The CDR3 is 15 residues long. The V and J ends lost 4 bases and 5 bases respectively, with 13 bases between them. Germline CDR1 SGHRS, CDR2 YFSETQ. DNA of the CDR3: TGCGCCAGCAGCCAAAACAGGGCTCATAATTCACCCCTCCACTTT. Its protein product is CASSQNRAHNSPLHF. Drawing the rest from reference TRBV5-1 and TRBJ1-6, the complete variable domain is KAGVTQTPRYLIKTRGQQVTLSCSPISGHRSVSWYQQTPGQGLQFLFEYFSETQRNKGNFPGRFSGRQFSNSRSEMNVSTLELGDSALYLCASSQNRAHNSPLHFGNGTRLTVT.

This sequence joins TRBV7-9 and TRBJ1-2; 9 nucleotides agree with TRBD1. The CDR3 runs 17 residues. Germline V gives CDR1 SEHNR, CDR2 FQNEAQ (reference sequence). The junction had 8 bases not matched to a gene; V was cut back by 1 base and J by 2 bases. The CDR3 spells CASSLGGTGSANYGYTF. CDR3 DNA sequence: TGTGCCAGCAGCTTAGGTGGGACAGGGTCGGCGAACTATGGCTACACCTTC.

This clone was found a few times. The chain combines TRBV11-2 with TRBJ2-1; 14 bases match TRBD2. This CDR3 contains 15 residues. Germline loops: CDR1 SGHAT, CDR2 FQNNGV. V shed 5 bases and J 9 bases; nucleotides not matched to a gene: 6. CDR3 bases: TGTGCCAGCAGCGCGACTAGCGGGGGGGCGGGTGAGCAGTTCTTC. This codes for CASSATSGGAGEQFF.

Points on this clone: Distinct nucleotide sequences in the sample also encode this CDR3. This chain connects TRBV18 to TRBJ2-2; no clear D gene. Germline CDR1 and CDR2: KGHSH and LQKENI. V lost 3 bases and J lost 6, with 5 bases in between. The length of the CDR3 is 12 residues. The chain's CDR3 is CASSPPSGELFF. The CDR3 coding sequence is TGTGCCAGCTCACCCCCGTCCGGGGAGCTGTTTTTT.

The chain combines TRBV30 with TRBJ2-3; 10 bases match TRBD1. The CDR3 totals 15 residues. Germline-derived CDR1 and CDR2 are GTSNPN and SVGIG (reference sequence). The trim removed 2 bases at V and 0 bases at J, leaving 2 bases unmatched. The CDR3 protein is CAWSRDRGSTDTQYF. The CDR3 DNA follows: TGTGCCTGGAGTCGGGACAGGGGAAGCACAGATACGCAGTATTTT.

In its sample, this clone was seen a few times. The chain employs TRBV5-4 and TRBJ2-1, with D possibly being TRBD1 (6 bases). This CDR3 spans 14 amino acids. V was cut by 4 bases and J by 8 bases, with 16 bases left in between. Germline loops: CDR1 SGHNT, CDR2 YYREEE (reference sequence). CDR3 protein: CASSRTGSSDEQFF. The CDR3 nucleotides are TGTGCCAGCAGCCGTACAGGGTCCTCCGATGAGCAGTTCTTC.

This chain links TRBV30 with TRBJ1-5; maybe TRBD1 (6 bases). The germline gives CDR1 GTSNPN, CDR2 SVGIG (reference sequence). V was clipped by 1 base and J by 6 bases, with 13 bases between them. The CDR3 runs 14 residues. This chain's CDR3 is CAWSEGTRGQPQHF. The CDR3 nucleotides are TGTGCCTGGAGTGAGGGGACCAGGGGTCAGCCCCAGCATTTT. Using reference TRBV30 and TRBJ1-5 for the parts outside the CDR3, the full variable domain is SQTIHQWPATLVQPVGSPLSLECTVEGTSNPNLYWYRQAAGRGLQLLFYSVGIGQISSEVPQNLSASRPQDRQFILSSKKLLLSDSGFYLCAWSEGTRGQPQHFGDGTRLSIL.

In the case of this clone: This same CDR3 is encoded by further DNA sequences in the sample. The chain is built from TRBV29-1 and TRBJ1-2, with a tentative D call TRBD1 (5 bases). The germline gives CDR1 SQVTM, CDR2 ANQGSEA. The CDR3 covers 12 residues. V lost 3 bases and J lost 5, with 10 bases in between. The CDR3: CSVEGQGYGYTF. In DNA, the CDR3 is TGCAGCGTTGAGGGCCAGGGATATGGCTACACCTTC.

This clone showed up just a few times. The chain recombines TRBV10-3 with TRBJ2-7; D remains unclear. There are 13 residues in the CDR3. With 0 bases removed from V and 6 bases from J, the gap between germline ends came to 9 bases. Looked up from germline, CDR1 is ENHRY and CDR2 is SYGVKD. The CDR3 DNA reads as TGTGCCATCAGTGAGTCGAACCCGGTCGAGCAGTACTTC. Translating gives CAISESNPVEQYF.

This clone was detected a few times. The gene calls are TRBV25-1 and TRBJ2-7; 11 bases are a match to TRBD1. With 0 bases clipped from V and 1 base from J, the junction kept 5 bases outside the gene matches. Per the germline V gene, CDR1 is MGHDK and CDR2 is SYGVNS. The CDR3 covers 17 residues. The CDR3 DNA reads TGTGCCAGCAGTGAATATTCCCGGGACAGGGGGTCCTACGAGCAGTACTTC. This gives the protein CASSEYSRDRGSYEQYF.

This clone was found a few times. The rearrangement links TRBV5-1 to TRBJ2-1; TRBD2 matches 13 bases. CDR1 SGHRS and CDR2 YFSETQ come from the germline V gene. The CDR3 extends over 13 amino acids. The ends lost 7 bases at V and 9 bases at J; junction bases unmatched: 4. CDR3 loop: CASGTSGDSEQFF. Written as DNA, the CDR3 is TGCGCCAGCGGGACTAGCGGGGACAGTGAGCAGTTCTTC.

The V gene is TRBV2, the J gene TRBJ2-4, with D perhaps matching TRBD1 (7 bases). CDR3 length: 17 residues. The germline V gene has CDR1 SNHLY and CDR2 FYNNEI. Trimming cost V 6 bases and J 2 bases, with 20 bases left between them. CDR3 amino acids: CASSTGVGGLTKNIQYF. The CDR3 DNA reads as TGTGCCAGCAGCACAGGGGTGGGGGGCTTGACCAAAAACATTCAGTACTTC.

Of note for this clone: The sample contains more than one DNA sequence encoding this CDR3. This chain uses TRBV2 with TRBJ1-1, with a possible D match to TRBD1 (6 bases). Germline V lookup: CDR1 SNHLY, CDR2 FYNNEI. This CDR3 contains 14 residues. V lost 6 bases and J 0 bases, leaving 11 bases between the germline ends. The CDR3 bases are TGTGCCAGCAGGCCGGGACAACTGAACACTGAAGCTTTCTTT. This sequence encodes CASRPGQLNTEAFF.

This clone has more than one count but fewer than ten. The chain has TRBV4-1 and TRBJ2-4, with a possible D match to TRBD1 (5 bases). From germline, CDR1 is MGHRA and CDR2 YSYEKL. The CDR3 extends over 15 amino acids. V was clipped by 1 base and J by 0 bases, with 7 bases between them. The CDR3: CASSQVGVAKNIQYF. The CDR3 DNA reads as TGCGCCAGCAGCCAAGTAGGGGTAGCCAAAAACATTCAGTACTTC.

This clone has a handful of counts. This rearrangement joins TRBV5-6 to TRBJ1-4, with D uncertain. Trimming removed 1 base from V and 2 bases from J, with 9 bases in between. This CDR3 contains 15 residues. Germline V lookup: CDR1 SGHDT, CDR2 YYEEEE. DNA for the CDR3: TGTGCCAGCAGCTTGAGTCTCGGGACTAATGAAAAACTGTTTTTT. Residues: CASSLSLGTNEKLFF. Variable domain in full (rest from reference TRBV5-6 and TRBJ1-4): DAGVTQSPTHLIKTRGQQVTLRCSPKSGHDTVSWYQQALGQGPQFIFQYYEEEERQRGNFPDRFSGHQFPNYSSELNVNALLLGDSALYLCASSLSLGTNEKLFFGSGTQLSVL.

This rearrangement joins TRBV11-3 to TRBJ2-1; 8 nucleotides match TRBD1. This CDR3 spans 15 amino acids. CDR1 is SGHNT and CDR2 is YENEEA in the germline V gene. Trimming removed 2 bases from V and 5 bases from J; junction bases left unmatched: 5. CDR3: CASSLRAGGNNEQFF. CDR3 nucleotides: TGTGCCAGCAGCTTAAGGGCAGGGGGCAACAATGAGCAGTTCTTC. Supplemented by reference TRBV11-3 and TRBJ2-1, the full variable domain reads EAGVVQSPRYKIIEKKQPVAFWCNPISGHNTLYWYLQNLGQGPELLIRYENEEAVDDSQLPKDRFSAERLKGVDSTLKIQPAELGDSAVYLCASSLRAGGNNEQFFGPGTRLTVL.

The chain carries TRBV6-5 and TRBJ1-2; 7 bases map to TRBD1. The CDR3 is 12 residues long. Germline-derived CDR1 and CDR2 are MNHEY and SVGAGI. With 4 bases clipped from V and 10 bases from J, the junction kept 6 bases outside the gene matches. Written as DNA, the CDR3 is TGTGCCAGCAGTTCCGACAGGGAGGTCTACACCTTC. Protein: CASSSDREVYTF.

This clone showed up just a few times. V and J are TRBV25-1 and TRBJ2-7; 7 bases agree with TRBD2. Germline CDR1 MGHDK, CDR2 SYGVNS. The trim removed 1 base at V and 2 bases at J, leaving 2 bases unmatched. The CDR3 is 14 residues long. The CDR3 DNA sequence: TGTGCCAGCAGTGAATCGGGGGGAACCTACGAGCAGTACTTC. Translation gives CASSESGGTYEQYF.

This clone was observed a handful of times. The chain recombines TRBV7-2 with TRBJ1-5, with 7 nucleotides matching TRBD1. There are 16 residues in the CDR3. The V gene end was trimmed by 5 bases and the J gene end by 0 bases; junction bases not matched to a gene: 7. Germline CDR1 and CDR2: SGHTA and FQGNSA. The chain's CDR3 is CASSPRDSHSNQPQHF. The DNA of the CDR3 is TGTGCCAGCAGCCCAAGGGACAGTCATAGCAATCAGCCCCAGCATTTT.

The chain combines TRBV28 with TRBJ2-1, with a possible D match to TRBD2 (5 bases). The V gene's germline CDR1 is MDHEN and CDR2 SYDVKM. Trimming took off 5 bases at V and 1 base at J, with 12 bases between the two ends. The CDR3 spans 15 residues. The DNA of the CDR3 is TGTGCCAGCAGTACTCCAGAGCGGTCCTACAATGAGCAGTTCTTC. This gives the protein CASSTPERSYNEQFF.